This TCR beta chain was found in a study of response to subunit inactivated influenza vaccine. TCRdb re-analysed the RT-PCR reads in MiXCR, keeping a single row per CDR3 protein. The sample yields 500,000 to 700,000 distinct CDR3 sequences, roughly a quarter seen once. The CDR3 contains 12 residues. Germline V gives CDR1 WSHSY, CDR2 SAAADI. V was pared by 6 bases and J by 8 bases, with 11 bases between. This same sample was also taken into another study, of T cells expressing NK-cell markers. Turning to that study: 5'RACE template switching with UMIs generated TCR beta cDNA. Each TCR beta repertoire originated in sorted T cells that were CD3+CD56+NKG2C+, CD3+CD56+NKG2C- or CD3+CD56-NKG2C+. HCMV seropositivity characterized seven of the eight sequenced donors, and seronegativity one. The contribution of dominant NKG2C+ clonotypes to CD8+ T cells in six donors was roughly 1.0-7.0%.

This chain connects TRBV10-2 to TRBJ2-1; TRBD2 is a possible D gene (5 bases). The sequence derives from a man between 45 and 60 years old who received an inactivated influenza vaccine. The starting material was CD4+ T cells sorted from PBMCs, obtained roughly 12 days after vaccination. In DNA form, the CDR3 reads TGCGCCAGCAGGAACCAGCGGCATGAGCAGTTCTTC. Amino acid sequence: CASRNQRHEQFF.